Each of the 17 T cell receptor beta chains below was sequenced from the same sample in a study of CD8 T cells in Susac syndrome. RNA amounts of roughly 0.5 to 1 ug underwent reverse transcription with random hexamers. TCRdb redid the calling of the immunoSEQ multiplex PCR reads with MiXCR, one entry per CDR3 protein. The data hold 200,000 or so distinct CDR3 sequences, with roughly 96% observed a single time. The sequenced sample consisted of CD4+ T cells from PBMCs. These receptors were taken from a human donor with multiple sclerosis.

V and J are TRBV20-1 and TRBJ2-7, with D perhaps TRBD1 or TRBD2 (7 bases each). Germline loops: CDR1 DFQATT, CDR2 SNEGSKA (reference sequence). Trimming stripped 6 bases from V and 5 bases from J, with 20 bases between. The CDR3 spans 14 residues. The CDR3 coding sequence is TGCAGTGCATTCAGGGGGGGGGCCAGGGACGAGCAGTACTTC. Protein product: CSAFRGGARDEQYF.

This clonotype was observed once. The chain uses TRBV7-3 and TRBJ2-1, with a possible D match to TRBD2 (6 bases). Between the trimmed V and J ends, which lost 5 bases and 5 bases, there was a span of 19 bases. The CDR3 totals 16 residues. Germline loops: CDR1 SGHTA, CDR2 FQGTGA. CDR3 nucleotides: TGTGCCAGCAGCGCGGATAGTGGGGGGACCCACAATGAGCAGTTCTTC. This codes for CASSADSGGTHNEQFF.

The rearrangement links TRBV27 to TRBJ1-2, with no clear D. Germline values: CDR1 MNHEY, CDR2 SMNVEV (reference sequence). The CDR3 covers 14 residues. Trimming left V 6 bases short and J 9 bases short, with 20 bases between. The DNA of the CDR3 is TGTGCCAGCAGCCTGTACGGGCCTGCGATGAGCTACACCTTC. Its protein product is CASSLYGPAMSYTF.

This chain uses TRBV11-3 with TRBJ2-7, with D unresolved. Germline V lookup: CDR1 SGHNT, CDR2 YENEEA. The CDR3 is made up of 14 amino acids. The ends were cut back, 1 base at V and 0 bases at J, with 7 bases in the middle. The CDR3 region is CASSLVRSSYEQYF. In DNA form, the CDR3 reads TGTGCCAGCAGCTTAGTTCGCTCCTCCTACGAGCAGTACTTC.

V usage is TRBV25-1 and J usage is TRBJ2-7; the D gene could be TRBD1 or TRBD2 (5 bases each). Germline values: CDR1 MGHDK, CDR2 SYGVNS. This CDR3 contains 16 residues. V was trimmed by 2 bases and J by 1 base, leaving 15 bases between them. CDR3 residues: CASSEPGGAGSYEQYF. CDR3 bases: TGTGCCAGCAGTGAACCAGGAGGTGCAGGGTCCTACGAGCAGTACTTC.

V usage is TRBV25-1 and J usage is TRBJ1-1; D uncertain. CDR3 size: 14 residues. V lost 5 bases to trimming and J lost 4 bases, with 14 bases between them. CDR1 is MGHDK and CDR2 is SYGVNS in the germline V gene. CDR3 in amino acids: CASSFGSWATEAFF. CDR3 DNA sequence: TGTGCCAGCAGTTTCGGAAGCTGGGCCACTGAAGCTTTCTTT.

The CDR3 DNA sequence: TGCGCCAGCAGCCAATTAGGGGGAGCTGAAGCTTTCTTT. As protein: CASSQLGGAEAFF. V and J are TRBV4-1 and TRBJ1-1, with D tentatively TRBD1 (6 bases). Germline lookup yields CDR1 MGHRA and CDR2 YSYEKL. The V gene lost 2 bases and the J gene lost 6 bases, with 10 bases spanning the gap. The CDR3 has 13 amino acids.

The CDR3 DNA reads as TGTGCCAGTATGGATAGCGGGGGAAGAGGGGCGCAGTATTTT. Protein product: CASMDSGGRGAQYF. The chain employs TRBV19 and TRBJ2-3, with 9 positions matching TRBD2. Looked up from germline, CDR1 is LNHDA and CDR2 is SQIVND (reference sequence). J gave up 10 bases and V 7 bases, and 12 bases lay outside the gene matches. The CDR3 runs to 14 residues.

CDR3 bases: TGCAGCGGGAAAACCGGGACAGACTATGGCTACACCTTC. Encoded protein: CSGKTGTDYGYTF. This chain connects TRBV29-1 to TRBJ1-2; TRBD1 matches 7 bases. The CDR3 length is 13 residues. The germline V gene has CDR1 SQVTM and CDR2 ANQGSEA. The junction had 8 bases not matched to a gene; V was cut back by 7 bases and J by 3 bases.

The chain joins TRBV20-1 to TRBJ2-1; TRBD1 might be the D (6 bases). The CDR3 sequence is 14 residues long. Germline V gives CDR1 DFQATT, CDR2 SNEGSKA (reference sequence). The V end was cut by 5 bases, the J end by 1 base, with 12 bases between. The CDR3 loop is CSAALGQSYNEQFF. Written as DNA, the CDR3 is TGCAGTGCTGCTCTCGGACAGTCCTACAATGAGCAGTTCTTC.

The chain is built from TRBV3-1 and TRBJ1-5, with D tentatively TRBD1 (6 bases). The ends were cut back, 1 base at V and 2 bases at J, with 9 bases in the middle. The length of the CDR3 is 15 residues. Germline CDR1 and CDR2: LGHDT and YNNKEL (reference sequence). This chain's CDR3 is CASSQGGQGNQPQHF. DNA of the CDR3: TGTGCCAGCAGCCAAGGGGGGCAGGGCAATCAGCCCCAGCATTTT.

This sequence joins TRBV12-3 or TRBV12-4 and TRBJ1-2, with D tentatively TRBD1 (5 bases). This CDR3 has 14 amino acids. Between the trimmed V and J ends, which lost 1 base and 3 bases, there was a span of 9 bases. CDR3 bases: TGTGCCAGCAGTTTAGGGGACGGACACTATGGCTACACCTTC. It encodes CASSLGDGHYGYTF.

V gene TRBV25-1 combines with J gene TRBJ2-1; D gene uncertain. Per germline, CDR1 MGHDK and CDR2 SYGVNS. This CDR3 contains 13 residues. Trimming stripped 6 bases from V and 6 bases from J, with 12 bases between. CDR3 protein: CASSQGAVNEQFF. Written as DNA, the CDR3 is TGTGCCAGCAGCCAAGGAGCAGTCAATGAGCAGTTCTTC.

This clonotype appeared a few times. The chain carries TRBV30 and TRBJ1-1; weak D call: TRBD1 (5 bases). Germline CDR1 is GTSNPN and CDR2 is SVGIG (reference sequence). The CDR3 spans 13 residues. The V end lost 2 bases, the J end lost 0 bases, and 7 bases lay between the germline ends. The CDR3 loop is CAWSRDLNTEAFF. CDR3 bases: TGTGCCTGGAGTAGGGACTTGAACACTGAAGCTTTCTTT.

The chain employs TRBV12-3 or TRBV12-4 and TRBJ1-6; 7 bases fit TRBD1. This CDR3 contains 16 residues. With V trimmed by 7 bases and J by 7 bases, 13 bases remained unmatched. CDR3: CASNEGGPGMNSPLHF. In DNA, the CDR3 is TGTGCCAGCAATGAAGGGGGCCCTGGGATGAATTCACCCCTCCACTTT.

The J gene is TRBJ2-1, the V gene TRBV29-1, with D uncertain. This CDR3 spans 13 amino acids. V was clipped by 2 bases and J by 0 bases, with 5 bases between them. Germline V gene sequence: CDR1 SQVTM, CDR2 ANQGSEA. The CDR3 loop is CSVELDSYNEQFF. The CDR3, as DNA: TGCAGCGTTGAACTCGACTCCTACAATGAGCAGTTCTTC.

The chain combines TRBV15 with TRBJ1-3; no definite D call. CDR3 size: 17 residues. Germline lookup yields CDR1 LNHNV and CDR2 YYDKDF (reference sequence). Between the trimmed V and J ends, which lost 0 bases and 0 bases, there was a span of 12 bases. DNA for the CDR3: TGTGCCACCAGCAGAGATCTTGGTTATATCTCTGGAAACACCATATATTTT. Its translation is CATSRDLGYISGNTIYF.